This T cell receptor (beta chain) was sequenced for a study of cytomegalovirus exposure and HLA in healthy donors. This CDR3 has 12 residues. Germline CDR1 SQVTM, CDR2 ANQGSEA. Findings and caveats of the study: Looking again later, the authors saw that most CMV-associated TCR beta chains seemed HLA-restricted. A few chains tied to CMV proved CMV antigen-specific in vitro. Previous analysis showed most TCR beta V segments were productive about 87% or about 30% of the time. The authors later found HLA-associated TCR beta chains more clonally expanded than equally common others.

The PCR had 60 Vbeta and 13 Jbeta primers. The data were produced by immunoSEQ multiplex PCR, yet TCRdb's version contains in-frame clones alone and is incomplete. The sample consists of around 130,000 clones, around 85% of them appearing once. Concerning this clone: No antigen is known for it.

The chain links TRBV29-1 to TRBJ1-6, with D possibly matching TRBD1 (5 bases). The sequence was obtained from a young woman in good health and CMV-seropositive. The specimen was PBMCs. Here the CDR3 DNA reads TGCCCCCCGGGTAGGGGTGATTCACCCCTCCACTTT. It encodes CPPGRGDSPLHF.